These 8 T cell receptor beta chains originate from one sample sequenced in a study of beta chain features in type 1 diabetes. What was sequenced were expressed TCRB transcripts, since all of the isolated RNA had been reverse transcribed. Data came from immunoSEQ multiplex PCR; TCRdb stores just in-frame clones and leaves some out. The sample lists about 45,000 clones, over 50% seen once, with roughly 2% in the top ten. Sequencing input: Tregs from blood. All receptors derive from a woman in her late teens or twenties in good health.

This clone has only one observation. The gene calls are TRBV7-2 and TRBJ1-2, with 8 bases aligning to TRBD1. After removal of 5 bases from V and 7 bases from J, the junction contained 15 bases not matched to a gene. Germline loops: CDR1 SGHTA, CDR2 FQGNSA. The CDR3 has 16 residues. This chain's CDR3 is CASSPTRGQAAGGYTF. CDR3 in DNA: TGTGCCAGCAGCCCCACCCGGGGACAGGCGGCGGGTGGCTACACCTTC.

This chain links TRBV11-2 with TRBJ1-3; 7 nucleotides align to TRBD1. This CDR3 contains 15 residues. CDR1 SGHAT and CDR2 FQNNGV come from the germline V gene. J lost 2 bases, V lost 5 bases, and 6 bases had no gene match. DNA of the CDR3: TGTGCCAGCAGCACTTCGACAGGGCCTGGAAACACCATATATTTT. It translates to CASSTSTGPGNTIYF. Complete variable domain (other parts from reference TRBV11-2 and TRBJ1-3): EAGVAQSPRYKIIEKRQSVAFWCNPISGHATLYWYQQILGQGPKLLIQFQNNGVVDDSQLPKDRFSAERLKGVDSTLKIQPAKLEDSAVYLCASSTSTGPGNTIYFGEGSWLTVV.

The J gene is TRBJ1-1, the V gene TRBV4-2, with a weak D call TRBD1 (6 bases). From germline, CDR1 is LGHNA and CDR2 YNFKEQ. The CDR3 totals 14 residues. V was cut by 2 bases and J by 4 bases, with 11 bases left in between. The CDR3 sequence: CASSQTGGTTEAFF. DNA of the CDR3: TGTGCCAGCAGCCAAACGGGGGGCACCACTGAAGCTTTCTTT.

This chain connects TRBV30 to TRBJ2-7, with D perhaps TRBD1 (8 bases). With 8 bases removed from V and 3 bases from J, the gap between germline ends came to 14 bases. The CDR3 runs 12 residues. Germline CDR1 reads GTSNPN; CDR2 reads SVGIG (reference sequence). CDR3: CAGNRGGYEQYF. The CDR3 DNA is TGTGCCGGCAACAGGGGGGGCTACGAGCAGTACTTC.

The gene calls are TRBV6-5 and TRBJ2-7; unclear D gene. The CDR3 length is 11 residues. Germline CDR1 is MNHEY and CDR2 is SVGAGI. Trimming removed 8 bases from V and 4 bases from J, with 9 bases in between. This CDR3 reads CASHVGYEQYF. In nucleotides, the CDR3 is TGTGCCAGCCACGTCGGGTACGAGCAGTACTTC.

This clone has only a few counts. The rearrangement links TRBV30 to TRBJ1-2; D not certain. V lost 2 bases and J 8 bases, leaving 18 bases between the germline ends. The V gene's germline CDR1 is GTSNPN and CDR2 SVGIG (reference sequence). The length of the CDR3 is 14 residues. The CDR3 sequence is CAWSTPDLSRGYTF. The CDR3 region has the DNA TGTGCCTGGAGTACCCCCGATCTAAGTCGCGGCTACACCTTC.

The V gene is TRBV15, the J gene TRBJ1-1; unclear D gene. This CDR3 contains 16 residues. The ends were cut back, 0 bases at V and 0 bases at J, with 11 bases in the middle. Germline-derived CDR1 and CDR2 are LNHNV and YYDKDF (reference sequence). Written as DNA, the CDR3 is TGTGCCACCAGCAGAGATTACGGCGGGGTGAACACTGAAGCTTTCTTT. It yields the protein CATSRDYGGVNTEAFF. Full variable domain (rest looked up from reference TRBV15 and TRBJ1-1): DAMVIQNPRYQVTQFGKPVTLSCSQTLNHNVMYWYQQKSSQAPKLLFHYYDKDFNNEADTPDNFQSRRPNTSFCFLDIRSPGLGDTAMYLCATSRDYGGVNTEAFFGQGTRLTVV.

This clone has only a few counts. The chain recombines TRBV5-1 with TRBJ2-3; D is perhaps TRBD1 (6 bases). V lost 4 bases, J lost 2 bases, and 11 bases lay in between. Germline V CDR1 and CDR2: SGHRS, YFSETQ. The CDR3 contains 14 residues. Written as DNA, the CDR3 is TGCGCCAGCAGCCAGGACAGATTCACAGATACGCAGTATTTT. Translated, it gives CASSQDRFTDTQYF. Variable domain in full (rest from reference TRBV5-1 and TRBJ2-3): KAGVTQTPRYLIKTRGQQVTLSCSPISGHRSVSWYQQTPGQGLQFLFEYFSETQRNKGNFPGRFSGRQFSNSRSEMNVSTLELGDSALYLCASSQDRFTDTQYFGPGTRLTVL.